This is a list of T cell receptor beta chains from one sample in a study of T cell repertoires in cytomegalovirus infection. MiXCR, run by TCRdb on the reads, gives a single entry per CDR3 protein. Of fewer than 250,000 distinct CDR3 sequences in the sample, roughly 22% are singletons; the top ten hold about 20%. Sequenced sample: CD8+ T cells from PBMCs. Receptors originate from a human donor in good health (CMV status not recorded). Some clones in this sample may be carry-over from other donors' samples. Each CDR3 is given with its conserved first and last residue. The order of the fields is clone size, D gene, V gene, J gene, CDR3 protein, CDR3 DNA. D genes are given only for firm matches. Clone sizes are given selectively: once, few, many, or a class where the clone is expanded.

NA	NA	TRBV5-4	TRBJ2-7	CASSLRRGAGEQYF	TGTGCCAGCAGCTTGAGACGGGGGGCAGGCGAGCAGTACTTC
few	NA	TRBV28	TRBJ1-5	CASSLGPRSQPQHF	TGTGCCAGCAGTTTGGGACCCCGGAGTCAGCCCCAGCATTTT
NA	TRBD1	TRBV7-6	TRBJ2-6	CASSLERQGGANVLTF	TGTGCCAGCAGCTTAGAAAGACAGGGTGGGGCCAACGTCCTGACTTTC
few	TRBD2	TRBV2	TRBJ2-5	CASHPGGLSQETQYF	TGTGCCAGCCATCCGGGAGGGCTTAGCCAAGAGACCCAGTACTTC
many	NA	TRBV20-1	TRBJ2-3	CSASGVIDSDTQYF	TGCAGTGCTAGCGGGGTAATAGACTCAGATACGCAGTATTTT
few	NA	TRBV7-2	TRBJ2-5	CASSIPTVPGLRQETQYF	TGTGCCAGCAGCATACCAACCGTCCCGGGACTTAGGCAAGAGACCCAGTACTTC
NA	NA	TRBV4-1	TRBJ2-4	CASSQTGGEVNIQYF	TGCGCCAGCAGCCAGACCGGAGGGGAGGTAAACATTCAGTACTTC
many	TRBD1	TRBV5-6	TRBJ2-7	CASSFQGANEQYF	TGTGCCAGCAGCTTTCAGGGGGCTAACGAGCAGTACTTC
NA	NA	TRBV7-3	TRBJ2-1	CASSSRFGGRFGNEQFF	TGTGCCAGCAGCTCCCGATTTGGGGGCAGGTTCGGCAATGAGCAGTTCTTC
NA	TRBD2	TRBV7-4	TRBJ2-2	CASTPPGGFNTGELFF	TGTGCCAGCACCCCACCGGGGGGGTTCAACACCGGGGAGCTGTTTTTT
few	TRBD1	TRBV7-9	TRBJ1-1	CASSLGPGLRGSEAFF	TGTGCCAGCAGCTTGGGACCGGGACTCAGGGGGTCTGAAGCTTTCTTT
NA	NA	TRBV2	TRBJ2-1	CASKPEPQLYNEQFF	TGTGCCAGCAAACCAGAACCACAGCTTTACAATGAGCAGTTCTTC
NA	TRBD1	TRBV6-6	TRBJ1-4	CASTFGQEREKLFF	TGTGCCAGCACCTTTGGACAGGAGCGGGAAAAACTGTTTTTT
NA	NA	TRBV5-6	TRBJ1-2	CASSRRPDLQGKFGYTF	TGTGCCAGCAGCCGACGGCCCGACTTGCAGGGGAAATTTGGCTACACCTTC
NA	TRBD2	TRBV4-1	TRBJ2-2	CASSPSGGGTGELFF	TGCGCCAGCAGCCCGAGCGGGGGGGGAACCGGGGAGCTGTTTTTT
NA	TRBD2	TRBV7-6	TRBJ2-7	CASGAGKNYEQYF	TGTGCCAGCGGAGCGGGGAAGAATTACGAGCAGTACTTC
many	NA	TRBV7-2	TRBJ1-4	CASSPSPGHIHGKLFF	TGTGCCAGCAGCCCCTCCCCGGGACACATCCATGGGAAACTGTTTTTT
NA	TRBD1	TRBV7-7	TRBJ2-3	CASSPGDRVTDTQYF	TGTGCCAGCAGCCCCGGGGACAGGGTAACAGATACGCAGTATTTT
few	TRBD2	TRBV28	TRBJ2-3	CASSRAGERGDTQYF	TGTGCCAGCAGTCGTGCGGGGGAGCGGGGGGATACGCAGTATTTT
NA	NA	TRBV28	TRBJ2-5	CASSFERDQETQYF	TGTGCCAGCAGTTTTGAGCGGGACCAAGAGACCCAGTACTTC
many	TRBD2	TRBV28	TRBJ2-1	CASSPWTSGDYNEQFF	TGTGCCAGCAGTCCGTGGACTAGCGGGGACTACAATGAGCAGTTCTTC
NA	TRBD2	TRBV25-1	TRBJ2-7	CASSDRTSGGYEQYF	TGTGCCAGCAGTGACCGGACTAGCGGGGGGTACGAGCAGTACTTC
NA	NA	TRBV7-8	TRBJ2-5	CASSLWGAGETQYF	TGTGCCAGCAGCTTGTGGGGGGCGGGAGAGACCCAGTACTTC
many	NA	TRBV7-9	TRBJ1-2	CASSEGGANYGYTF	TGTGCCAGCAGCGAGGGTGGAGCTAACTATGGCTACACCTTC
many	NA	TRBV7-8	TRBJ1-2	CASSLDTVSPYGYTF	TGTGCCAGCAGCTTAGATACAGTTTCCCCCTATGGCTACACCTTC
NA	NA	TRBV7-2	TRBJ2-3	CASSSPVGASADTQYF	TGTGCCAGCAGCTCCCCCGTCGGGGCATCGGCAGATACGCAGTATTTT
few	TRBD1	TRBV15	TRBJ2-5	CATSTTGEETQYF	TGTGCCACCAGCACTACAGGGGAAGAGACCCAGTACTTC
once	NA	TRBV28	TRBJ2-3	CASSSTDWGLTDTQYF	TGTGCCAGCAGTTCGACTGACTGGGGCCTAACAGATACGCAGTATTTT
few	TRBD2	TRBV5-5	TRBJ2-3	CASSLGRGLASTDTQYF	TGTGCCAGCAGCTTGGGTCGAGGACTAGCGAGCACAGATACGCAGTATTTT
few	NA	TRBV20-1	TRBJ1-2	CSATGDWDGVGYGYTF	TGCAGTGCAACTGGGGACTGGGATGGGGTTGGCTATGGCTACACCTTC
NA	TRBD1	TRBV15	TRBJ1-1	CATSLGPDRGYYTEAFF	TGTGCCACCAGCCTGGGGCCGGACAGGGGTTATTACACTGAAGCTTTCTTT
many	NA	TRBV7-6	TRBJ2-1	CASSQSGSPGFSYNEQFF	TGTGCCAGCAGCCAAAGTGGATCTCCGGGTTTCTCCTACAATGAGCAGTTCTTC
few	NA	TRBV27	TRBJ1-2	CASSPIGGAGGYTF	TGTGCCAGCAGTCCGATAGGAGGGGCTGGTGGCTACACCTTC
many	NA	TRBV7-2	TRBJ2-3	CASSLAERLVSADTQYF	TGTGCCAGCAGCTTAGCGGAGAGACTAGTTTCGGCAGATACGCAGTATTTT
many	NA	TRBV4-1	TRBJ1-1	CASSQQGIGEAFF	TGCGCCAGCAGCCAACAAGGTATTGGCGAAGCTTTCTTT
NA	NA	TRBV12-3/TRBV12-4	TRBJ2-7	CASSLFLQGFELYEQYF	TGTGCCAGCAGTTTATTCCTACAGGGTTTCGAGCTCTACGAGCAGTACTTC
few	TRBD2	TRBV28	TRBJ2-5	CASSFRGGRETQYF	TGTGCCAGCAGTTTTCGGGGGGGCCGGGAGACCCAGTACTTC
NA	NA	TRBV28	TRBJ1-2	CASSPQQNYGYTF	TGTGCCAGCAGCCCACAACAAAACTATGGCTACACCTTC
many	TRBD1	TRBV7-6	TRBJ2-7	CASSLGQGTNEQYF	TGTGCCAGCAGCCTGGGACAGGGGACGAACGAGCAGTACTTC
few	NA	TRBV29-1	TRBJ1-2	CSVVPGNYGYTF	TGCAGCGTTGTGCCCGGCAACTATGGCTACACCTTC
few	NA	TRBV12-3/TRBV12-4	TRBJ2-7	CASSPRDGTYEQYF	TGTGCCAGCAGTCCCCGGGACGGGACCTACGAGCAGTACTTC
many	NA	TRBV7-9	TRBJ2-1	CASSSGLVSYNEQFF	TGTGCCAGCAGCTCGGGACTCGTCTCCTACAATGAGCAGTTCTTC
few	NA	TRBV6-6	TRBJ2-5	CASSERDRTQETQYF	TGTGCCAGCAGCGAGCGGGACAGGACGCAAGAGACCCAGTACTTC
NA	TRBD2	TRBV25-1	TRBJ2-5	CASSEWGTSAQETQYF	TGTGCCAGCAGTGAATGGGGGACTAGCGCCCAAGAGACCCAGTACTTC
NA	NA	TRBV2	TRBJ2-1	CASSVPADGGTYNEQFF	TGTGCCAGCAGTGTCCCCGCCGACGGAGGGACCTACAATGAGCAGTTCTTC
few	NA	TRBV27	TRBJ1-5	CASSLRQNQPQHF	TGTGCCAGCAGTTTACGGCAGAATCAGCCCCAGCATTTT
few	TRBD1	TRBV20-1	TRBJ1-5	CSARQKGARGNQPQHF	TGCAGTGCTAGACAAAAGGGGGCGCGGGGTAATCAGCCCCAGCATTTT
few	TRBD1	TRBV7-9	TRBJ1-1	CASSSPDRITEAFF	TGTGCCAGCAGCTCCCCGGACAGGATCACTGAAGCTTTCTTT